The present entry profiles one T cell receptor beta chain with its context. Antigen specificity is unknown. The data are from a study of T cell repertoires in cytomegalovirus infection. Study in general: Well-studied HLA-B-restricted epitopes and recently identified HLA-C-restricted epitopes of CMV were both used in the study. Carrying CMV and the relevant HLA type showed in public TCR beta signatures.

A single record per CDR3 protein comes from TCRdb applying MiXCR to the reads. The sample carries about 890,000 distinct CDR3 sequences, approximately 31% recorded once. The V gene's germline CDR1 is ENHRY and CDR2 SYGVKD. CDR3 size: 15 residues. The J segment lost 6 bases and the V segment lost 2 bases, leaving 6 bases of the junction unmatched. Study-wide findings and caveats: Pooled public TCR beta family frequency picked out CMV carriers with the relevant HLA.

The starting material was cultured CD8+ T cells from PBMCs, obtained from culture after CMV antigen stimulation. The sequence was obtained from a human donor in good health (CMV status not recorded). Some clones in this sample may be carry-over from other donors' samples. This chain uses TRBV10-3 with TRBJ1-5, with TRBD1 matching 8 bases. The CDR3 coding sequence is TGTGCCATCAGTGAGACTGGACAGGGCCGTCAGCCCCAGCATTTT. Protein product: CAISETGQGRQPQHF.